This T cell receptor beta chain derives from a study of identical twins. Study-level results: Because invariant MAIT and iNKT cells could be present, zero-insertion analyses could be partly confounded. Modelling underestimated the level of out-of-frame TCR alpha sharing observed in monozygotic twins.

This clonotype has ten or more counts. Its antigen remains unidentified. The V gene lost 3 bases and the J gene lost 7 bases, with 18 bases spanning the gap. This CDR3 is built from 15 residues. It was template switching that added a universal primer site, and there were unique molecular identifiers on the cDNA. TCRdb reprocessed the 5' RACE reads with MiXCR, giving one entry per CDR3 protein. The sample holds around 680,000 distinct CDR3 sequences, less than 10% seen once. This sample also belongs to another study, concerning yellow fever vaccine responses in identical twins.

Sequences were obtained from PBMCs. The gene calls are TRBV12-3 or TRBV12-4 and TRBJ2-5; no clear D gene. This receptor was obtained from a woman between 18 and 29 years old in good health. The CDR3, as DNA: TGTGCCAGCAGTTTTTCCCAAGAACCGTCGTCGACCCAGTACTTC. This codes for CASSFSQEPSSTQYF.